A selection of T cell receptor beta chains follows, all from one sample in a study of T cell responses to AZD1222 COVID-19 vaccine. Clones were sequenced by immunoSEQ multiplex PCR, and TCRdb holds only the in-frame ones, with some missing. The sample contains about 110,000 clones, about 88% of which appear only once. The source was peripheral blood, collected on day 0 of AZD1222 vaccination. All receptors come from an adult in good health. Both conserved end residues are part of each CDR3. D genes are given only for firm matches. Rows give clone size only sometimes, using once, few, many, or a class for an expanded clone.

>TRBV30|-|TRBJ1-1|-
TGTGCCTGGAGAAGGCAGGGGACCACTGAAGCTTTCTTT
CAWRRQGTTEAFF
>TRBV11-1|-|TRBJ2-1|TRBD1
TGTGCCAGCAGCCGACAGGGGACGACCTACAATGAGCAGTTCTTC
CASSRQGTTYNEQFF
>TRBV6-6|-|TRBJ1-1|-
TGTGCCAGCGGACCTCGTCAGGCCGCTCGCGCTTTCTTT
CASGPRQAARAFF
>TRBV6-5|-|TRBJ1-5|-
TGTGCCACCAAGGTAAACGGGGGATCCAATCAGCCCCAGCATTTT
CATKVNGGSNQPQHF
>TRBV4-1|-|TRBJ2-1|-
TGCGCCAGCAGCCAAGATTCTTGGGGGTTGGGGGGCGGCAATGAGCAGTTCTTC
CASSQDSWGLGGGNEQFF
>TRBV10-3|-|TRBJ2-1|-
TGTGCCATCAGTGAGCGGGTGGGCAATGAGCAGTTCTTC
CAISERVGNEQFF
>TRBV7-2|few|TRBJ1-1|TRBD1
TGTGCCAGCAACCTCCAGGGGGCCGACACTGAAGCTTTCTTT
CASNLQGADTEAFF
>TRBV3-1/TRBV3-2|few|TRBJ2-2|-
TGTGCCAGCAGCCAATCCTTCGGGGCGGCGAACACCGGGGAGCTGTTTTTT
CASSQSFGAANTGELFF
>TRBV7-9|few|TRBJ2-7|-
TGTGCCAGCAGCTTACCCTCGCAGGGTCTGGAGCAGTACTTC
CASSLPSQGLEQYF
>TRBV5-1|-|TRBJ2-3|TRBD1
TGCGCCAGCAGCTTGACCCCCCCAGGGGGCGCGACAGATACGCAGTATTTT
CASSLTPPGGATDTQYF
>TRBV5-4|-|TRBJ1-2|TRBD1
TGTGCCAGCAGCTTAGGGGACAGTCCTAACTATGGCTACACCTTC
CASSLGDSPNYGYTF
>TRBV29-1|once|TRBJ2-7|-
TGCAGCGCCGGGACCCAGAGCTCCTACGAGCAGTACTTC
CSAGTQSSYEQYF
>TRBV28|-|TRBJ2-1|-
TGTGCCAGCAGAAGGGGACTCCTTAGGAGGGATGAGCAGTTCTTC
CASRRGLLRRDEQFF
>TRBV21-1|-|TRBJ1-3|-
TGTGCCAGCAGCAAAGGGCTAAGGCCCGGAAACACCATATATTTT
CASSKGLRPGNTIYF
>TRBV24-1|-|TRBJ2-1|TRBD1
TGTGCCACCAGTCCCCGGACAGGGGGCAATGAGCAGTTCTTC
CATSPRTGGNEQFF
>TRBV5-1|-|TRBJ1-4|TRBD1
TGCGCCAGCAGCCAGGACAGGGTTAATGAAAAACTGTTTTTT
CASSQDRVNEKLFF
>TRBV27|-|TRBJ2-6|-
TGTGCCAGCAGTTTTCTGGGGGAGAACGTCCTGACTTTC
CASSFLGENVLTF
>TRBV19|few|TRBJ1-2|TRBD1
TGTGCCAGTAGTATTGAAGTCGGGTCAGGGGGCTCGGACTATGGCTACACCTTC
CASSIEVGSGGSDYGYTF
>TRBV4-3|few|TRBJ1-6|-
TGCGCCAGCAGCCAAGATAGCGGGGGGGGTTCACCCCTCCACTTT
CASSQDSGGGSPLHF
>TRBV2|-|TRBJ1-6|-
TGTGCCAGCTCTAGCTCGGGTAGCTCCTATAATTCACCCCTCCACTTT
CASSSSGSSYNSPLHF
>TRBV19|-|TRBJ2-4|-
TGTGCCAGTAGGGGGTCGATTCAAAACATTCAGTACTTC
CASRGSIQNIQYF
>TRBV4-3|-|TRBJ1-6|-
TGCGCCAGCAGCCAAGGGGAGGGACGCTCACCCCTCCACTTT
CASSQGEGRSPLHF
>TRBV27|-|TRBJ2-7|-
TGTGCCAGCAGCCTGGGGGCATCCTACGAGCAGTACTTC
CASSLGASYEQYF
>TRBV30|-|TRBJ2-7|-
TGTGCCTGGAGTGGGGGGCGGCGGGGCCGGGGTGTCTACGAGCAGTACTTC
CAWSGGRRGRGVYEQYF
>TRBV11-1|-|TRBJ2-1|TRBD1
TGTGCCAGCAGCTTAGGGACAGGGGGCTACAATGAGCAGTTCTTC
CASSLGTGGYNEQFF
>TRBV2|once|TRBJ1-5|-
TGTGCCAGCACAGGGTATGGCAATCAGCCCCAGCATTTT
CASTGYGNQPQHF
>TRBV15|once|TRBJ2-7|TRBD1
TGTGCCACCAGCACCGGACAGGGCTACGAGCAGTACTTC
CATSTGQGYEQYF
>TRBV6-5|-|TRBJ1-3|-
TGTGCCAGCAGTTACTCGAGGGGCAGGGACACCATATATTTT
CASSYSRGRDTIYF
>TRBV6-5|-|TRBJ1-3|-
TGTGCCAGCAAGACGGGGGCTGGAAACACCATATATTTT
CASKTGAGNTIYF
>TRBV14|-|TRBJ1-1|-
TGTGCCAGCAGCCAATCCGATAGGTCCACGTGGGCTTTCTTT
CASSQSDRSTWAFF
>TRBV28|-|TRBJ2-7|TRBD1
TGTGCCAGCAGTTTAATGACCGGGACAGGGGGAGACGAGCAGTACTTC
CASSLMTGTGGDEQYF
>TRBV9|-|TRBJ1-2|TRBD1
TGTGCCAGCAGCGTAGGGACAGGGGGTGACTATGGCTACACCTTC
CASSVGTGGDYGYTF
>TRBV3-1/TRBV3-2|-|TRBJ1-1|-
TGTGCCAGCAGCTTGGGACATCGGAACACTGAAGCTTTCTTT
CASSLGHRNTEAFF
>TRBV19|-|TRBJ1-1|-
TGTGCCAGTAGTATATCGGGTTTTGAAGCTTTCTTT
CASSISGFEAFF
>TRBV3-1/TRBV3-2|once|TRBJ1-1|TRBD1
TGTGCCAGCAGCCAGACAGGGTTTGGAGAAGCTTTCTTT
CASSQTGFGEAFF
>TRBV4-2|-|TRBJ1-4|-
TGTGCCAGCAGCCAAGCGGGACTCGGGGGGGCTAATGAAAAACTGTTTTTT
CASSQAGLGGANEKLFF
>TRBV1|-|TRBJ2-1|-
TGCACCAGCAGCCCTCTCGGGGCTCTGGGCAATGAGCAGTTCTTC
CTSSPLGALGNEQFF
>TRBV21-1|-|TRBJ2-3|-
TGTGCCAGCAGCAAGGCACCTGAGCGGGAGGGCCAAGGGCGTACAGATACGCAGTATTTT
CASSKAPEREGQGRTDTQYF
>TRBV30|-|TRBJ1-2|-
TGTGCCTGGGACAGCTATGGCTACACCTTC
CAWDSYGYTF
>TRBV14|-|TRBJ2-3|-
TGTGCCAGCAGTAATGGGATCCTTTCCACAGATACGCAGTATTTT
CASSNGILSTDTQYF
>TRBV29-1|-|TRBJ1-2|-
TGCAGCGTTGGGCGGGACCTCTATGGCTACACCTTC
CSVGRDLYGYTF
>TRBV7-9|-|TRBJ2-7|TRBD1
TGTGCCAGCAGCTCGACCGGACAGGGCCACGAGCAGTACTTC
CASSSTGQGHEQYF
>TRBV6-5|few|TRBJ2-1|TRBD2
TGTGCCAGCAGTTACTCGGCTAGCGGTTACAATGAGCAGTTCTTC
CASSYSASGYNEQFF
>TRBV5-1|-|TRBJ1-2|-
TGCGCCAGCAGCCAGGCAGGGGCTTACTATGGCTACACCTTC
CASSQAGAYYGYTF
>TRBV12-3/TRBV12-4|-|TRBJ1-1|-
TGTGCCAGCAATTCTGACTGGGGCACTGAAGCTTTCTTT
CASNSDWGTEAFF
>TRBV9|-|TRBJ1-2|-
TGTGCCAGCAGCGAGGGGCCTGCGGGCTATGGCTACACCTTC
CASSEGPAGYGYTF
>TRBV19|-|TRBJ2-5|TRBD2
TGTGCCAGTAGTATAGATGCCGGGACTAGCCAAGAGACCCAGTACTTC
CASSIDAGTSQETQYF
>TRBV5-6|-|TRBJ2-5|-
TGTGCCAGCAGCTCCACAGGGATTCAAGAGACCCAGTACTTC
CASSSTGIQETQYF
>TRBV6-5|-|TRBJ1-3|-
TGTGCCACCCGGGACGGTGGAAACACCATATATTTT
CATRDGGNTIYF
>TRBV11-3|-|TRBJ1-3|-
TGTGCCAGCAGCTTAACCACGGAAAACACCATATATTTT
CASSLTTENTIYF
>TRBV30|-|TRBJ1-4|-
TGTGCCTGGATGGAGAGAAATGAAAAACTGTTTTTT
CAWMERNEKLFF
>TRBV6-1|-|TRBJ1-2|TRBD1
TGTGCCAGCAGTGAAGGCGGTCAGGGGGCCTTTGGCTACACCTTC
CASSEGGQGAFGYTF
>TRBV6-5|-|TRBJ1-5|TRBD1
TGTGCCAGCAGTTACGGGACAGGGGTGGGCCAGCCCCAGCATTTT
CASSYGTGVGQPQHF
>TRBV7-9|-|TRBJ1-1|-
TGTGCCAGCAGCTTAGTGGCAGGGGACACTGAAGCTTTCTTT
CASSLVAGDTEAFF
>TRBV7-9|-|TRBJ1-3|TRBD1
TGTGCCAGCAGCCAAGCGGACAGGGCGGGCGGAAACACCATATATTTT
CASSQADRAGGNTIYF
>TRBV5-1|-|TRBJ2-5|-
TGCGCCAGCAGCTTGCAGGGAACCCAAGAGACCCAGTACTTC
CASSLQGTQETQYF
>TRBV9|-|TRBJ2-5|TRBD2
TGTGCCAGCAGCCTCCGGGGGGGGCCAGAGACCCAGTACTTC
CASSLRGGPETQYF
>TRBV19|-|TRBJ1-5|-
TGTGCCAGTAGTGTCCGAGTACGGCAGCCCCAGCATTTT
CASSVRVRQPQHF
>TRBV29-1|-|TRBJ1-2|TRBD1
TGCAGCGTTTGGACAGGGGGCGCGGATGGCTACACCTTC
CSVWTGGADGYTF
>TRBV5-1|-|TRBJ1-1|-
TGCGCCAGCGGACCAAGAAATGAAGCTTTCTTT
CASGPRNEAFF